This T cell receptor beta chain emerged from a study of blood T cell repertoires in COVID-19 (TCRdb year 2020). As for the study more broadly: Collaborator samples came from the United States, Italy and Spain and covered acute and convalescent phases of COVID-19. The material from the prospective study consisted of cDNA or gDNA derived from T cells, B-cell-depleted T cells, or PBMCs. The dataset comprised deeply sampled blood TCRbeta repertoires from subjects exposed to, actively infected with, or recovered from COVID-19. The repertoires were released in a freely available public database intended as a resource for research on the immune response to SARS-CoV-2. Samples came from the ongoing ImmuneRACE study (first 160 participants) plus 1,254 subjects from 6 global collaborators. The sample metadata nearly always contained a de-identified subject ID, COVID-19 status, age in years and sex. HLA class I and class II types, where available, came from metadata supplied by the sample provider rather than from assay-based typing. What the research found in general, with its limitations: The amount of clinical and demographic metadata varied by source and participant and was provided uncurated.

TCRbeta CDR3 regions were amplified from genomic DNA by means of the immunoSEQ Assay, a bias-controlled multiplex PCR. The study's own analysis went as follows. Within the assay, amplification of reference gene primers was used to estimate how many nucleated cells each sample contained. To quantify the absolute abundance of each unique TCRbeta CDR3 rearrangement, sequence reads were collapsed and filtered. Productive Simpson clonality was computed per sample as the square root of Simpson's diversity index over productive rearrangements. TCRdb re-hosts the immuneACCESS table, in-frame sequences only. Its copies lack some clones; in the studies checked, an unresolved V gene accounts for under half of them, and the cause for the rest is not known. V and J calls and clone size are copied from that table; D and trimming were computed from the DNA. For this sample there are around 260,000 clones; approximately 85% appear just once. The biggest ten clones account for 0.7% of the sample.

The trim is 2 bases for V and 8 bases for J, with a gap of 12 bases between the germline ends. The germline V gene (reference sequence) yields GTSNPN for CDR1 and SVGIG for CDR2. The CDR3 measures 12 amino acids from cysteine to phenylalanine. Only the CDR3 DNA is retained, 36 bases long and in frame from the first base. Collaborating institutions collected whole blood in K2EDTA tubes following their own protocols. For TCRbeta analysis, collaborators shipped samples as frozen whole blood, isolated PBMCs, or DNA extracted from either of those sample types. With respect to this clone: It has no known antigen specificity. One base away there is no much larger clone; base qualities are not given.

Sequenced input: peripheral blood. The source of this sequence is a human donor in a cohort sampled during active COVID-19. The V and J segments used are TRBV30 and TRBJ1-2; TRBD1 could be the D gene, as 5 bases match. The DNA sequence is as follows: TGTGCCTGGAGTACGGGGGTCGTCGGCTACACCTTC. Its protein reads: CAWSTGVVGYTF.